These 8 T cell receptor beta chains were all obtained from the same sample, sequenced in a study of CD8 T cells in ankylosing spondylitis. The antigens these receptors bind are not known. MiXCR was run by TCRdb on the 5' RACE reads, yielding one entry per CDR3 protein. The table shows around 440,000 distinct CDR3 sequences, with roughly 17% occurring only once. Study-wide results and caveats: One TCR beta motif, made up of eight or nine highly homologous variants, appeared characteristic of ankylosing spondylitis blood.

Sequences were obtained from blood, either unsorted or a sorted T cell fraction (not recorded which). Every receptor here comes from a male donor with ankylosing spondylitis.

The sample holds a few counts of this clonotype. The chain has TRBV7-8 and TRBJ2-1; perhaps TRBD2 as D (5 bases). V lost 5 bases and J 9 bases, leaving 23 bases between the germline ends. CDR1 is SGHVS and CDR2 is FQNEAQ in the germline V gene. The CDR3 sequence is 16 residues long. The CDR3 sequence is CASSPNLGKEAAEQFF. The CDR3 DNA follows: TGTGCCAGCAGCCCGAACTTGGGTAAAGAAGCGGCTGAGCAGTTCTTC.

This clonotype has more than one count but fewer than ten. The junction and the germline gene differ at one end; a read error may be behind it. V gene TRBV12-3 or TRBV12-4 combines with J gene TRBJ1-2, with 12 positions matching TRBD1. This CDR3 comprises 13 residues. This chain's CDR3 is CASSLEGQGALAF. CDR3 sequence (DNA): TGTGCCAGCAGTTTAGAGGGACAGGGGGCCCTCGCCTTC.

This clonotype was observed a handful of times. This chain uses TRBV7-2 with TRBJ1-1; 7 positions match TRBD1. The CDR3 is made up of 13 amino acids. Germline-derived CDR1 and CDR2 are SGHTA and FQGNSA. V shed 4 bases and J 8 bases; nucleotides not matched to a gene: 7. The CDR3: CASSSQPGQEAFF. In DNA, the CDR3 is TGTGCCAGCAGCTCTCAACCGGGACAGGAAGCTTTCTTT. Full variable domain (rest looked up from reference TRBV7-2 and TRBJ1-1): GAGVSQSPSNKVTEKGKDVELRCDPISGHTALYWYRQSLGQGLEFLIYFQGNSAPDKSGLPSDRFSAERTGGSVSTLTIQRTQQEDSAVYLCASSSQPGQEAFFGQGTRLTVV.

The V gene is TRBV27, the J gene TRBJ2-2; perhaps TRBD2 as D (6 bases). The CDR3 consists of 17 residues. V lost 4 bases and J lost 0, with 15 bases in between. Germline V gene data show CDR1 as MNHEY and CDR2 as SMNVEV (reference sequence). The CDR3 nucleotides are TGTGCCAGCAGTTGGGGGGTAGGTCAGACGAACACCGGGGAGCTGTTTTTT. This sequence encodes CASSWGVGQTNTGELFF.

The gene calls are TRBV10-2 and TRBJ1-1, with D unclear. Germline V gives CDR1 WSHSY, CDR2 SAAADI. The CDR3 contains 15 residues. Between the trimmed V and J ends, which lost 3 bases and 2 bases, there was a span of 13 bases. CDR3 sequence: CASSDGGSYNTEAFF. The CDR3 DNA follows: TGCGCCAGCAGTGATGGTGGGTCTTATAACACTGAAGCTTTCTTT.

The chain couples TRBV4-3 to TRBJ1-1; D might be TRBD1 (5 bases). The CDR3 has 15 amino acids. Between the trimmed V and J ends, which lost 1 base and 4 bases, there was a span of 13 bases. Germline loops: CDR1 LGHNA, CDR2 YSLEER. CDR3 nucleotide sequence: TGCGCCAGCAGCCAAGGGGTGCAGGGTCGCACTGAAGCTTTCTTT. It is translated as CASSQGVQGRTEAFF.

This clonotype came up a few times. This chain joins TRBV5-6 and TRBJ2-7; 14 bases agree with TRBD2. The junction had 2 bases not matched to a gene; V was cut back by 4 bases and J by 2 bases. The CDR3 totals 15 residues. Germline-derived CDR1 and CDR2 are SGHDT and YYEEEE. For the CDR3, the DNA is TGTGCCAGCAGCCCGACTAGCGGGAGGGCCTACGAGCAGTACTTC. It yields the protein CASSPTSGRAYEQYF.

The gene calls are TRBV11-3 and TRBJ2-5; D may be TRBD1 (5 bases). In germline, CDR1 is SGHNT, CDR2 YENEEA. CDR3 length equals 12 residues. Trimming stripped 3 bases from V and 7 bases from J, with 9 bases between. The CDR3 bases are TGTGCCAGCAGCTTGCCCCAGGGGACCCAGTACTTC. Protein: CASSLPQGTQYF.